The clone carrying this TCR beta chain was counted between two and nine times. Antigen: not known. This sample is part of a study of identical twins. The CDR3 is made up of 16 amino acids. Losses at the gene ends were 0 bases for V and 0 bases for J; bases not matched to a gene: 4. Germline values: CDR1 GTSNPN, CDR2 SVGIG (reference sequence). TCRdb re-analysed the 5' RACE reads in MiXCR, keeping a single row per CDR3 protein. There are 240,000 or so distinct CDR3 sequences in the sample; 10% to 13% occur only once, and about a tenth lies in the top ten. Study-wide points: Diverse VJ usage suggested most zero-insertion clonotypes were not invariant T cells.

The sample was memory T cells sorted from blood. The genes are TRBV30 and TRBJ1-5, with TRBD1 matching over 8 bases. The receptor was isolated from a man in his forties or fifties in good health. In DNA form, the CDR3 reads TGTGCCTGGAGTGTATTTGGACAGGGTAGCAATCAGCCCCAGCATTTT. Translating it yields CAWSVFGQGSNQPQHF.